This T cell receptor beta chain comes out of a study of T-cell memory formation after mild COVID-19. In TCRdb, the 5' RACE reads were re-called with MiXCR into one record per CDR3 protein. This table has about 390,000 distinct CDR3 sequences, approximately 15% appearing once. The CDR3 is made up of 12 amino acids. The V end was cut by 10 bases, the J end by 5 bases, with 11 bases between. Germline CDR1 and CDR2: SGHAT and FQNNGV. The material sequenced was PBMCs or a T cell subset sorted from them (not recorded which). The TCR comes from a man younger than 35 who had mild COVID-19 (a few samples of this study predate the infection). Cell type and time point are not known. The chain couples TRBV11-2 to TRBJ2-2, with D possibly matching TRBD2 (6 bases). This chain's CDR3 is CAIGGGTGELFF. Written as DNA, the CDR3 is TGTGCCATCGGGGGAGGAACCGGGGAGCTGTTTTTT. Together with reference TRBV11-2 and TRBJ2-2, the CDR3 gives the full variable domain: EAGVAQSPRYKIIEKRQSVAFWCNPISGHATLYWYQQILGQGPKLLIQFQNNGVVDDSQLPKDRFSAERLKGVDSTLKIQPAKLEDSAVYLCAIGGGTGELFFGEGSRLTVL.